Reported below is one T cell receptor (beta chain). Its specificity is not known. TCR beta CDR3 region amplification was performed from RNA transcripts. The HTBI primer set served for first-round RT-PCR of the TCR CDR3. TCRdb analysed the multiplex PCR reads with MiXCR anew, one entry per CDR3 protein. The data show about 360,000 distinct CDR3 sequences, approximately 13% seen once. These data originate in a study of T cells in Graves' hyperthyroidism and ophthalmopathy. Study-level results: A model using 13 V-J features told ophthalmopathy apart from stable hyperthyroidism.

The receptor was derived from a woman between 18 and 29 years old with Graves' hyperthyroidism. Sequencing was carried out using blood.

The CDR3 coding sequence is TGTGCCAGCATCGGGACGGGAGCGGGGCCCCTCCACTTT. Amino acids: CASIGTGAGPLHF. The chain uses TRBV7-3 and TRBJ1-6, with a weak D call TRBD1 (5 bases). Per germline, CDR1 SGHTA and CDR2 FQGTGA. Between the trimmed V and J ends, which lost 7 bases and 13 bases, there was a span of 17 bases. This CDR3 contains 13 residues. Combining the CDR3 with reference TRBV7-3 and TRBJ1-6 gives the whole variable domain GAGVSQTPSNKVTEKGKYVELRCDPISGHTALYWYRQSLGQGPEFLIYFQGTGAADDSGLPNDRFFAVRPEGSVSTLKIQRTERGDSAVYLCASIGTGAGPLHFGNGTRLTVT.